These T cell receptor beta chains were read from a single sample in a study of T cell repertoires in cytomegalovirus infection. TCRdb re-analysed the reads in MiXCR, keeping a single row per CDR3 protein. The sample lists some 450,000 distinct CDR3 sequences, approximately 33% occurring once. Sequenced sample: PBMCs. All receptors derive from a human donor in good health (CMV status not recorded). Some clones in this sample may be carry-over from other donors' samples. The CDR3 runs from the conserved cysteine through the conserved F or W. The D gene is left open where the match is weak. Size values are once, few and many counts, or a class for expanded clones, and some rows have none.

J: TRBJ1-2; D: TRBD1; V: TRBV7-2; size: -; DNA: TGTGCCAGCAGCTTTTCCGGGACAGCCGGCTACACCTTC; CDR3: CASSFSGTAGYTF
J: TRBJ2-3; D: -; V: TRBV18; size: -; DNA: TGTGCCAGCTCACCACCTCCCTCGACCAAGCGCACAGATACGCAGTATTTT; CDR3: CASSPPPSTKRTDTQYF
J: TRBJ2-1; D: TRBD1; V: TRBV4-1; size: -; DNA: TGTGCCAGCAGCCAGGGACAGGGGAACAATGAGCAGTTCTTC; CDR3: CASSQGQGNNEQFF
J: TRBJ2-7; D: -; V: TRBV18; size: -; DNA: TGTGCCAGCTCACCTAAGGACTTTGGAGAGCGGTACTTC; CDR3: CASSPKDFGERYF
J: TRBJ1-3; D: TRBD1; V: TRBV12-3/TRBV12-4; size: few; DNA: TGTGCCAGCAGTTTGGGGACAGGACCTTTCTCTGGAAACACCATATATTTT; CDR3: CASSLGTGPFSGNTIYF
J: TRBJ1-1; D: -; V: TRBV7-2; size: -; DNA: TGTTCAAGCAGCTTAGTGTCCGAACCCTTGAACACGGAAGCTTTCTTT; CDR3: CSSSLVSEPLNTEAFF
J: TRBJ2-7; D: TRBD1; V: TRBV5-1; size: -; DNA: TGCGCCAGCAGCCAGCAGACAGGGCGGAGCGGGCAGTACTTC; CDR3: CASSQQTGRSGQYF
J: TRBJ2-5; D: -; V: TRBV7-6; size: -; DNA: TGTGCCAGCAGCTTAGAGCACAGCAAAACCGAAGAGACCCAGTACTTC; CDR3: CASSLEHSKTEETQYF
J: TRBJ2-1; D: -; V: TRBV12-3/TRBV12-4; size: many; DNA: TGTGCCAGCAGTTTGAGCACAGGGTTCAATGAGCAGTTCTTC; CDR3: CASSLSTGFNEQFF
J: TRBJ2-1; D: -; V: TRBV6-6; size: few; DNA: TGTGCCAGCAGTTACTCGATAGGGACTGAGCAGTTCTTC; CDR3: CASSYSIGTEQFF
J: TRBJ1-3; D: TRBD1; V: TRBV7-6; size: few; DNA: TGTGCCAGCAGCTTAGCCGGGACAGCTGGAAACACCATATATTTT; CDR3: CASSLAGTAGNTIYF
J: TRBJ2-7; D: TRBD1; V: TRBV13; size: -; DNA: TGTGCCAGCAGCCATACAACTACGGACAGGGGGGAGGTCGAGCAGTACTTC; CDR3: CASSHTTTDRGEVEQYF
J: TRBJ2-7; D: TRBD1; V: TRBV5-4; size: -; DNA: TGTGCCAGCAGCGGACAGGGAGGAGCCTACGAGCAGTACTTC; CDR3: CASSGQGGAYEQYF
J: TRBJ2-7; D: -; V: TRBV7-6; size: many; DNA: TGTGCCAGCAGCCCACCGGGAATAGAGTACTACGAGCAGTACTTC; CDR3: CASSPPGIEYYEQYF
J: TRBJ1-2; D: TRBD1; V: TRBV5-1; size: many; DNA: TGCGCCAGCAGCTTCAGGGGGGGCTACACCTTC; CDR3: CASSFRGGYTF
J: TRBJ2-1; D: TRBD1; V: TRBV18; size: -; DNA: TGTGCCAGCTCGACGTATCCCACAGGGGCAAGTTACAATGAGCAGTTCTTC; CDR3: CASSTYPTGASYNEQFF
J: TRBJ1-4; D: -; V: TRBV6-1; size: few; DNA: TGTGCCAGCAGTGAAACGGGACCCGGTGGTAATGAAAAACTGTTTTTT; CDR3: CASSETGPGGNEKLFF
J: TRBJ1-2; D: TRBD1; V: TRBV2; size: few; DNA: TGTGCCAGCTCGGGACAGGGAAGTGGCTACACCTTC; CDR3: CASSGQGSGYTF
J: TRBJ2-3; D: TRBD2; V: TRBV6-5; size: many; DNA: TGTGCCAGCAGTATTAGCGGGGGCACAGATACGCAGTATTTT; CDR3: CASSISGGTDTQYF
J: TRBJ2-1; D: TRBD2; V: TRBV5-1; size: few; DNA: TGCGCCAGCAGCTCCGTAGCGGGGGCGTACAATGAGCAGTTCTTC; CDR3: CASSSVAGAYNEQFF
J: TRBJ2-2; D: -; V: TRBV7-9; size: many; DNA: TGTGCCAGCAGCCCAGACCCCGGCCCCGCGAACACCGGGGAGCTGTTTTTT; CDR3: CASSPDPGPANTGELFF
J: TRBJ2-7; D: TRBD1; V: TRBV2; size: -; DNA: TGTGCCAGCAGTGATCCAGGGGGCGAAAACGAGCAGTACTTC; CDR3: CASSDPGGENEQYF
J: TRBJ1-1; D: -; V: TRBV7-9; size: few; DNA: TGTGCCAGCAGGGACTCTGACAGGACTGAAGCTTTCTTT; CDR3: CASRDSDRTEAFF
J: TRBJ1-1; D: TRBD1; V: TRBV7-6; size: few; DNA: TGTGCCAGCAGCCCCGAGCGTCAGGGGGTGAACACTGAAGCTTTCTTT; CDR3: CASSPERQGVNTEAFF
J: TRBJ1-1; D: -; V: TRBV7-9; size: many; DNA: TGTGCCAGCAGCCCCCGGGCTGAAGCTTTCTTT; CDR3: CASSPRAEAFF
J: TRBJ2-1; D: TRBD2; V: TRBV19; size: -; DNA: TGTGCCACCCTAGCGGGGGATCTCTACAATGAGCAGTTCTTC; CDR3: CATLAGDLYNEQFF
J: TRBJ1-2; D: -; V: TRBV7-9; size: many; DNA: TGTGCCAGCAGCCCCGAGGGCCGCAACCTTCCCCTTGGCTACACCTTC; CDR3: CASSPEGRNLPLGYTF